The entry below gives a single T cell receptor (beta chain) sequence along with its context. What it recognizes is unknown. CDR3 length equals 13 residues. Germline V gives CDR1 MNHNS, CDR2 SASEGT. V was clipped by 6 bases and J by 8 bases; unmatched bases: 6. The sample is drawn from a study of cytomegalovirus exposure and HLA in healthy donors. Study-wide points: When analyzed later, a missense DCLRE1C variant was found to be linked to TCR beta V- and J-gene trimming. Immune exposure data for these donors was limited to CMV serostatus. The later analysis indicated that the majority of CMV-associated TCR beta chains appeared HLA-restricted.

PCR employed 60 Vbeta and 13 Jbeta primers. The data were produced by immunoSEQ multiplex PCR, yet TCRdb's version contains in-frame clones alone and is incomplete. The table lists about 130,000 clones, around 80% of them singletons, with about 6.8% in the top ten. Sequenced material: PBMCs. The rearrangement joins TRBV6-1 to TRBJ1-2; TRBD1 matches at 10 bases. The sequence came from a man aged 35 to 55 in good health and CMV-seropositive. CDR3 sequence (DNA): TGTGCCAGCAGCCAGGGACAGGGGCGCGGCTACACCTTC. It specifies CASSQGQGRGYTF.